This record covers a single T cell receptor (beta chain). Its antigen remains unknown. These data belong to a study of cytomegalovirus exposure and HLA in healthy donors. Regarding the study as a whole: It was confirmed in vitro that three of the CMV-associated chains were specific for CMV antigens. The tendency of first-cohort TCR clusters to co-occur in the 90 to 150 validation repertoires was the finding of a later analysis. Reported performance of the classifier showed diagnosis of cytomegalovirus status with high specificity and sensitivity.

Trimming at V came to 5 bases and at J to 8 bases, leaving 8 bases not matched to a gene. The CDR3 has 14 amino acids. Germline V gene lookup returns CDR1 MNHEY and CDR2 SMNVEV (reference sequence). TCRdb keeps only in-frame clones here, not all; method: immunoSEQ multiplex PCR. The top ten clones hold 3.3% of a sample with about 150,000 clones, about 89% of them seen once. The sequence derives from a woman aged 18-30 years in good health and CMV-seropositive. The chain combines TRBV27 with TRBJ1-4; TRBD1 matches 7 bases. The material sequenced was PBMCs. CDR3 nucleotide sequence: TGTGCCAGCAGTGTGGACAGGTGGGGAGAAAAACTGTTTTTT. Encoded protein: CASSVDRWGEKLFF.